What follows are 29 T cell receptor beta chains derived from one specimen sequenced in a study of blood T cell repertoires in COVID-19. TCRdb keeps only in-frame clones here, not all; method: immunoSEQ multiplex PCR. This table holds about 170,000 clones, over 80% found once. Input material: PBMCs or T cells enriched from blood (not recorded which). These receptors were collected from a woman between 45 and 65 years old who had recovered from COVID-19.

The V and J genes are TRBV6-1 and TRBJ2-3, with 9 nucleotides matching TRBD2. The trim removed 1 base at V and 5 bases at J, leaving 7 bases unmatched. Per the germline V gene, CDR1 is MNHNS and CDR2 is SASEGT. This CDR3 region has 16 residues. CDR3 nucleotide sequence: TGTGCCAGCAGTGAAGAGGGCGGGGGGGCTAAAGATACGCAGTATTTT. Protein sequence: CASSEEGGGAKDTQYF.

This chain links TRBV11-2 with TRBJ1-2, with no clear D. The CDR3 consists of 17 residues. Looked up from germline, CDR1 is SGHAT and CDR2 is FQNNGV. Trimming took off 3 bases at V and 0 bases at J, with 17 bases between the two ends. CDR3 in DNA: TGTGCCAGCAGCTTTCTCCGGTCAACGACAACTAACTATGGCTACACCTTC. Its protein is CASSFLRSTTTNYGYTF.

This clone was seen a single time. The chain is built from TRBV27 and TRBJ1-3; D uncertain. Germline values: CDR1 MNHEY, CDR2 SMNVEV (reference sequence). V was pared by 6 bases and J by 0 bases, with 12 bases between. CDR3 length: 15 residues. CDR3 loop: CASSPRSVSGNTIYF. CDR3 DNA sequence: TGTGCCAGCAGCCCGCGGAGCGTCTCTGGAAACACCATATATTTT.

V usage is TRBV11-3 and J usage is TRBJ1-1, with 7 bases identical to TRBD1. Germline loops: CDR1 SGHNT, CDR2 YENEEA. The CDR3 runs to 16 residues. V gave up 5 bases and J gave up 2 bases; unmatched junction bases: 11. The CDR3 sequence: CASSPPDRTSNTEAFF. CDR3 nucleotides: TGTGCCAGCAGCCCTCCGGACAGGACCAGTAACACTGAAGCTTTCTTT.

This chain links TRBV6-4 with TRBJ1-1, with 9 nucleotides matching TRBD1. J lost 1 base, V lost 7 bases, and 4 bases had no gene match. Looked up from germline, CDR1 is MRHNA and CDR2 is SNTAGT. The CDR3 covers 14 residues. As DNA, the CDR3 is TGTGCCAGCAAAGTGGACAGGGGGAACACTGAAGCTTTCTTT. This encodes CASKVDRGNTEAFF.

V and J are TRBV4-1 and TRBJ2-5, with 7 bases lining up with TRBD1. Germline V CDR1 and CDR2: MGHRA, YSYEKL. After removal of 3 bases from V and 2 bases from J, the junction contained 6 bases not matched to a gene. This CDR3 contains 15 residues. The CDR3 here is CASSHLGTDQETQYF. The CDR3 DNA reads as TGCGCCAGCAGCCACCTAGGGACAGATCAAGAGACCCAGTACTTC.

V is TRBV6-5 and J is TRBJ1-2, with 7 bases aligning to TRBD1. The CDR3 covers 13 residues. Germline V gene data show CDR1 as MNHEY and CDR2 as SVGAGI. The V segment lost 2 bases and the J segment 8 bases; nucleotides outside the gene matches: 5. CDR3 nucleotide sequence: TGTGCCAGCAGTTACGACAGGGTCGGAGGCTACACCTTC. This encodes CASSYDRVGGYTF.

The chain joins TRBV5-4 to TRBJ1-2, with 7 nucleotides matching TRBD1. From germline, CDR1 is SGHNT and CDR2 YYREEE (reference sequence). V lost 4 bases to trimming and J lost 6 bases; unmatched junction nucleotides: 6. CDR3 length: 13 amino acids. The CDR3 DNA reads as TGTGCCAGCAGCCGGACAGGATTGAATGGCTACACCTTC. This codes for CASSRTGLNGYTF.

The chain has TRBV19 and TRBJ1-1; perhaps TRBD1 as D (6 bases). CDR1 is LNHDA, CDR2 SQIVND, per germline (reference sequence). The CDR3 has 14 residues. Trimming took 4 bases from V and 8 from J, leaving 17 bases between them. The CDR3: CASSRDRTGPEAFF. In DNA, the CDR3 is TGTGCCAGTAGTAGAGACCGAACAGGGCCCGAAGCTTTCTTT.

CDR3 sequence: CASSLGQPNEKLFF. The CDR3 nucleotides read TGTGCCAGCAGCTTAGGACAGCCTAATGAAAAACTGTTTTTT. The chain recombines TRBV7-6 with TRBJ1-4, with D maybe TRBD1 (5 bases). V lost 1 base and J lost 3, with 6 bases in between. Looked up from germline, CDR1 is SGHVS and CDR2 is FNYEAQ. This CDR3 is 14 amino acids long. The entire variable domain, with the rest obtained from reference TRBV7-6 and TRBJ1-4, is as follows: GAGVSQSPRYKVTKRGQDVALRCDPISGHVSLYWYRQALGQGPEFLTYFNYEAQQDKSGLPNDRFSAERPEGSISTLTIQRTEQRDSAMYRCASSLGQPNEKLFFGSGTQLSVL.

The chain combines TRBV28 with TRBJ1-1, with a tentative D call TRBD1 (6 bases). The germline gives CDR1 MDHEN, CDR2 SYDVKM. This CDR3 comprises 13 residues. Trimming shortened V by 3 bases and J by 5 bases, and 10 bases separated the two germline ends. The CDR3 nucleotides read TGTGCCAGCAGTTTGGGGGGGCGGACTGAAGCTTTCTTT. Its protein product is CASSLGGRTEAFF.

The chain combines TRBV2 with TRBJ1-1; D is uncertain. CDR3 size: 11 residues. In germline, CDR1 is SNHLY, CDR2 FYNNEI. The V end lost 0 bases, the J end lost 7 bases, and 3 bases lay between the germline ends. CDR3 residues: CASSEAYEAFF. The DNA of the CDR3 is TGTGCCAGCAGTGAAGCGTATGAAGCTTTCTTT.

The V gene is TRBV29-1, the J gene TRBJ1-4; 10 positions agree with TRBD1. The CDR3 totals 13 residues. V was pared by 7 bases and J by 5 bases, with 4 bases of the junction left unmatched. Per the germline V gene, CDR1 is SQVTM and CDR2 is ANQGSEA. CDR3 residues: CSARQGANEKLFF. The CDR3 DNA reads as TGCAGCGCTCGACAGGGGGCAAATGAAAAACTGTTTTTT.

The CDR3, as DNA: TGTGCCAGCAGCTTTAAATTCGAGCGGCTTACGCTGGAGCAGTACGTC. Residues: CASSFKFERLTLEQYV. The rearrangement links TRBV5-6 to TRBJ2-7; D is perhaps TRBD2 (5 bases). This CDR3 comprises 16 residues. The V gene's germline CDR1 is SGHDT and CDR2 YYEEEE. Trimming took 2 bases from V and 7 from J, leaving 22 bases between them.

This rearrangement joins TRBV9 to TRBJ1-2, with a possible D match to TRBD1 (5 bases). Trimming took 6 bases from V and 3 from J, leaving 15 bases between them. Per germline, CDR1 SGDLS and CDR2 YYNGEE. The CDR3 covers 14 residues. CDR3 residues: CASNRGWGDYGYTF. DNA for the CDR3: TGTGCCAGCAACCGAGGGTGGGGGGACTATGGCTACACCTTC.

Of note for this clone: Other DNA sequences in this specimen translate into the identical CDR3. J is TRBJ1-1 and V is TRBV30; D is undetermined. The V end lost 3 bases, the J end lost 5 bases, and 7 bases lay between the germline ends. Germline V gene sequence: CDR1 GTSNPN, CDR2 SVGIG (reference sequence). The CDR3 length is 11 residues. The CDR3 region is CAWRRETEAFF. CDR3 DNA: TGTGCCTGGAGGAGAGAGACTGAAGCTTTCTTT.

The chain has TRBV5-4 and TRBJ2-3, with a weak D call TRBD2 (5 bases). Germline CDR1 and CDR2: SGHNT and YYREEE (reference sequence). Trimming left V 3 bases short and J 0 bases short, with 11 bases between. The CDR3 contains 15 residues. The chain's CDR3 is CASSSKRTSTDTQYF. In nucleotides, the CDR3 is TGTGCCAGCAGCTCAAAGCGGACTAGCACAGATACGCAGTATTTT.

A few counts support this clone. V and J are TRBV5-1 and TRBJ1-1; no definite D call. The CDR3 runs 15 residues. With 3 bases removed from V and 3 bases from J, the gap between germline ends came to 15 bases. CDR1 and CDR2 (germline): SGHRS, YFSETQ. The CDR3 DNA reads as TGCGCCAGCAGCTGGGCAGCGGAGTGGGACACTGAAGCTTTCTTT. Its translation: CASSWAAEWDTEAFF. Full variable domain (remainder filled in from reference TRBV5-1 and TRBJ1-1): KAGVTQTPRYLIKTRGQQVTLSCSPISGHRSVSWYQQTPGQGLQFLFEYFSETQRNKGNFPGRFSGRQFSNSRSEMNVSTLELGDSALYLCASSWAAEWDTEAFFGQGTRLTVV.

V and J are TRBV29-1 and TRBJ2-5, with TRBD2 matching over 12 bases. The junction had 6 bases not matched to a gene; V was cut back by 6 bases and J by 1 base. Germline lookup yields CDR1 SQVTM and CDR2 ANQGSEA. The CDR3 runs 15 residues. The CDR3 region is CSVGTSGSGQETQYF. The CDR3 coding sequence is TGCAGCGTCGGGACTAGCGGGTCGGGCCAAGAGACCCAGTACTTC.

This clone was observed a few times. The V call is TRBV27, the J call TRBJ1-2, with D possibly TRBD1 on 6 matching bases. Germline V CDR1 and CDR2: MNHEY, SMNVEV (reference sequence). Deletions cut 6 bases from V and 7 bases from J, with 24 bases between. This CDR3 comprises 16 residues. The CDR3 region is CASRTGGVQGWSGYTF. The CDR3 DNA is TGTGCCAGCAGAACGGGAGGGGTACAGGGTTGGAGTGGCTACACCTTC.

V is TRBV5-1 and J is TRBJ2-3; 8 positions match TRBD1. The J segment lost 3 bases and the V segment lost 1 base, leaving 7 bases of the junction unmatched. There are 16 residues in the CDR3. In germline, CDR1 is SGHRS, CDR2 YFSETQ. The CDR3 spells CASSLQGAGWTDTQYF. The CDR3 region has the DNA TGCGCCAGCAGCTTGCAGGGGGCAGGTTGGACAGATACGCAGTATTTT.

The rearrangement links TRBV12-3 or TRBV12-4 to TRBJ1-5; D is unclear. Trimming took off 3 bases at V and 6 bases at J, with 6 bases between the two ends. This CDR3 is 12 amino acids long. CDR3 in amino acids: CASSLSSQPQHF. Here the CDR3 DNA reads TGTGCCAGCAGTTTGTCTTCTCAGCCCCAGCATTTT.

The chain joins TRBV7-2 to TRBJ1-2, with TRBD1 as a possible D gene (6 bases). Germline CDR1 SGHTA, CDR2 FQGNSA. The length of the CDR3 is 14 residues. With 1 base removed from V and 5 bases from J, the gap between germline ends came to 11 bases. CDR3 DNA: TGTGCCAGCAGCTTAGGGCTTACAGGGTATGGCTACACCTTC. Protein: CASSLGLTGYGYTF.

This sequence joins TRBV29-1 and TRBJ1-3, with 9 bases fitting TRBD1. The CDR3 sequence is 13 residues long. Germline lookup yields CDR1 SQVTM and CDR2 ANQGSEA. The V segment lost 6 bases and the J segment 8 bases; nucleotides outside the gene matches: 8. CDR3 sequence reads: CSVAGQGLDTIYF. In DNA, the CDR3 is TGCAGCGTGGCCGGACAGGGGTTGGACACCATATATTTT.

J is TRBJ1-2 and V is TRBV12-3 or TRBV12-4, with unresolved D. V lost 1 base and J lost 3, with 6 bases in between. The CDR3 length is 13 residues. The CDR3 spells CASSLGSYYGYTF. The CDR3 DNA follows: TGTGCCAGCAGTTTAGGCAGTTACTATGGCTACACCTTC.

The chain combines TRBV11-2 with TRBJ1-1, with D perhaps matching TRBD1 (6 bases). The V end was cut by 5 bases, the J end by 7 bases, with 17 bases between. This CDR3 contains 14 residues. The germline V gene has CDR1 SGHAT and CDR2 FQNNGV. The CDR3 bases are TGTGCCAGCAGCCGAGACTACGCACAGGGTGAAGCTTTCTTT. Amino acids: CASSRDYAQGEAFF.

The CDR3 DNA reads as TGTGCCAGCAGCTTAGACCGGGACTGGGAAGCTTTCTTT. Translation: CASSLDRDWEAFF. The chain has TRBV11-1 and TRBJ1-1, with D tentatively TRBD1 (5 bases). Germline V gene data show CDR1 as SGHAT and CDR2 as FQDESV (reference sequence). The CDR3 extends over 13 amino acids. Trimming removed 1 base from V and 8 bases from J, with 11 bases in between.

The CDR3 region has the DNA TGTGCCAGCAGTTACGGGGGGGAATATGAAAAACTGTTTTTT. It is translated as CASSYGGEYEKLFF. J is TRBJ1-4 and V is TRBV6-5, with TRBD1 as a possible D gene (5 bases). The CDR3 is 14 residues long. With 2 bases removed from V and 6 bases from J, the gap between germline ends came to 10 bases. CDR1 and CDR2 (germline): MNHEY, SVGAGI.

The V and J genes are TRBV6-1 and TRBJ1-6; D gene ambiguous. Deletions cut 1 base from V and 9 bases from J, with 7 bases between. Germline assignment: CDR1 MNHNS and CDR2 SASEGT. There are 13 residues in the CDR3. CDR3 DNA sequence: TGTGCCAGCAGTGAAGTTCGGTCTTCACCCCTCCACTTT. It encodes CASSEVRSSPLHF.